This T cell receptor beta chain was recorded in a study of neurological immune-mediated disorders. The authors made cDNA by 5'RACE with 10-nucleotide random UMIs. The output of every sequencing run exceeded 190 million TCR-beta sequences, derived from 15-18 subjects. TCRdb fed the 5' RACE reads into MiXCR, producing one record per CDR3 protein. Seen here are roughly 76,000 distinct CDR3 sequences, 13% to 15% observed once, and the top ten hold around 6.8%. This CDR3 is 12 amino acids long. Per germline, CDR1 KGHDR and CDR2 SFDVKD. Trimming took 12 bases from V and 4 from J, leaving 14 bases between them.

The TCR was taken from a woman between 45 and 65 years old in good health. The chain is built from TRBV24-1 and TRBJ2-5; D remains ambiguous. Material for sequencing was PBMCs. The CDR3 loop reads CAAGGPRETQYF. In DNA, the CDR3 is TGTGCCGCCGGTGGCCCTAGAGAGACCCAGTACTTC.